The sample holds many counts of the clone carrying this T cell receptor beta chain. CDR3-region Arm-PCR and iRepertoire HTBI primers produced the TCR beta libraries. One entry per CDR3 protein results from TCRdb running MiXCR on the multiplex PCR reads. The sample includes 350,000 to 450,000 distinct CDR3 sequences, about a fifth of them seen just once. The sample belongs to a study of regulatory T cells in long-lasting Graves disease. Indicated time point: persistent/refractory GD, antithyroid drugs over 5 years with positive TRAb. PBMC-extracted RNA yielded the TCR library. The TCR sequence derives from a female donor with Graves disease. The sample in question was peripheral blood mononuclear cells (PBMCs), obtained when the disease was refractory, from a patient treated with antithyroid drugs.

The CDR3 here is CASSLSRNLAFF. Here the CDR3 DNA reads TGTGCCAGCAGTTTATCCCGAAACCTAGCTTTCTTT. The rearrangement links TRBV28 to TRBJ1-1, with D uncertain. Germline CDR1 MDHEN, CDR2 SYDVKM. CDR3 length: 12 amino acids. Trimming removed 1 base at V and 10 bases at J, with 10 bases between.